This record looks at one T cell receptor beta chain sequence and its context. The CDR3 contains 18 residues. With 1 base clipped from V and 3 bases from J, the junction kept 14 bases outside the gene matches. Germline V lookup: CDR1 SGHRS, CDR2 YFSETQ. The sample is drawn from a study of blood T cell repertoires in COVID-19. Sequenced by immunoSEQ multiplex PCR; TCRdb stores in-frame clones only, minus some. Here the sample spans 250,000 or so clones, 87% being singletons. This sequence joins TRBV5-1 and TRBJ2-7; 9 bases are a match to TRBD2. The material sequenced was PBMCs or T cells enriched from blood (not recorded which). The TCR was taken from a man under 40 who had recovered from COVID-19. CDR3 region: CASSLRASGNRIGYEQYF. CDR3 nucleotides: TGCGCCAGCAGCTTGAGGGCTAGCGGGAACCGTATCGGCTACGAGCAGTACTTC. The variable domain in full, with the rest retrieved from reference TRBV5-1 and TRBJ2-7, is KAGVTQTPRYLIKTRGQQVTLSCSPISGHRSVSWYQQTPGQGLQFLFEYFSETQRNKGNFPGRFSGRQFSNSRSEMNVSTLELGDSALYLCASSLRASGNRIGYEQYFGPGTRLTVT.